Following are 23 T cell receptor beta chains from one sample sequenced in a study of T cell responses to AZD1222 COVID-19 vaccine (dated by TCRdb to the early 2020s). Receptor libraries were prepared by the immunoSEQ multiplex PCR assay. In its TCRdb copy, this immuneACCESS table keeps in-frame sequences only and misses some clones. Where compared with another copy, unresolved V genes explain less than half of these, and the others have no known cause. For this sample the table gives roughly 130,000 clones, of which 75% to 90% were detected only once. Clones ranked in the top ten supply approximately 1.4% of the sample. The time point label here, explained by the study, means: baseline before first vaccination. The input for sequencing was peripheral blood, taken on day 0 of AZD1222 vaccination. These receptors were collected from an adult in good health.

CDR3 sequence reads: CATRTGLNYNSPLHF. CDR3 nucleotide sequence: TGTGCCACCCGGACAGGTCTAAACTATAATTCACCCCTCCACTTT. V is TRBV19 and J is TRBJ1-6; the match to TRBD1 covers 7 bases. The V gene's germline CDR1 is LNHDA and CDR2 SQIVND (reference sequence). J was trimmed by 3 bases and V by 10 bases; bases with no gene match: 9. The CDR3 contains 15 residues. The whole variable domain, filled in from reference TRBV19 and TRBJ1-6, reads DGGITQSPKYLFRKEGQNVTLSCEQNLNHDAMYWYRQDPGQGLRLIYYSQIVNDFQKGDIAEGYSVSREKKESFPLTVTSAQKNPTAFYLCATRTGLNYNSPLHFGNGTRLTVT.

The gene calls are TRBV5-1 and TRBJ2-1; D not resolved. Looked up from germline, CDR1 is SGHRS and CDR2 is YFSETQ. The CDR3 contains 13 residues. Deletions cut 0 bases from V and 9 bases from J, with 10 bases between. CDR3 sequence reads: CASSLGFASEQFF. Written as DNA, the CDR3 is TGCGCCAGCAGCTTGGGTTTCGCAAGTGAGCAGTTCTTC.

The gene calls are TRBV3-1 (or the pseudogene TRBV3-2) and TRBJ1-2, with D possibly matching TRBD1 (5 bases). The germline V and J ends were trimmed by 1 base and 6 bases, with 9 bases remaining between them. From germline, CDR1 is LGHDT and CDR2 YNNKEL (reference sequence). The CDR3 runs 13 residues. The CDR3 sequence: CASSQGGLHGYTF. The CDR3 bases are TGTGCCAGCAGCCAAGGGGGCCTCCATGGCTACACCTTC.

This chain joins TRBV6-5 and TRBJ1-2; a possible D gene is TRBD1 (6 bases). The germline V and J ends were trimmed by 6 bases and 4 bases, with 18 bases remaining between them. CDR1 and CDR2 (germline): MNHEY, SVGAGI. The CDR3 is 15 residues long. The CDR3 here is CASSPQGTGSYGYTF. The CDR3 coding sequence is TGTGCCAGCAGCCCCCAGGGCACAGGGAGCTATGGCTACACCTTC.

The chain has TRBV9 and TRBJ2-3; tentatively, D is TRBD2 (5 bases). In germline, CDR1 is SGDLS, CDR2 YYNGEE. The CDR3 contains 16 residues. V gave up 0 bases and J gave up 0 bases, with 11 bases separating them. CDR3 loop: CASSVGGSASTDTQYF. The CDR3 DNA reads as TGTGCCAGCAGCGTAGGGGGTAGCGCCAGCACAGATACGCAGTATTTT. The full variable domain, with the rest looked up from reference TRBV9 and TRBJ2-3, is DSGVTQTPKHLITATGQRVTLRCSPRSGDLSVYWYQQSLDQGLQFLIQYYNGEERAKGNILERFSAQQFPDLHSELNLSSLELGDSALYFCASSVGGSASTDTQYFGPGTRLTVL.

The genes are TRBV19 and TRBJ1-4, with a possible D match to TRBD1 (5 bases). Trimming removed 3 bases at V and 8 bases at J, with 19 bases between. CDR1 is LNHDA, CDR2 SQIVND, per germline (reference sequence). The CDR3 is made up of 16 amino acids. The CDR3 region is CASSIPRGDRGEKLFF. In DNA, the CDR3 is TGTGCCAGTAGTATTCCTCGTGGGGACCGGGGAGAAAAACTGTTTTTT.

The chain combines TRBV10-3 with TRBJ2-7; 12 positions agree with TRBD1. Germline CDR1 reads ENHRY; CDR2 reads SYGVKD. This CDR3 has 18 residues. The J segment lost 2 bases and the V segment lost 3 bases, leaving 11 bases of the junction unmatched. CDR3 sequence reads: CAISEYPPGQGAPYEQYF. The CDR3, as DNA: TGTGCCATCAGTGAATACCCCCCGGGACAGGGGGCTCCCTACGAGCAGTACTTC.

This clone appeared a single time. One end of the junction does not line up with germline, which may come from a read error. The chain employs TRBV6-5 and TRBJ2-5; the D gene is possibly TRBD1 (6 bases). Per germline, CDR1 MNHEY and CDR2 SVGAGI. The CDR3 is 14 residues long. Here the CDR3 reads CASSPMDSQGTQYF. The CDR3 nucleotides read TGTGCCAGCAGCCCCATGGACAGTCAAGGGACCCAGTACTTC.

In DNA, the CDR3 is TGCGCCAGCAGGGTGGCAGGGCCCTACGAGCAGTACTTC. Its protein product is CASRVAGPYEQYF. This chain links TRBV10-1 with TRBJ2-7; D is possibly TRBD1 (5 bases). The V gene lost 6 bases and the J gene lost 2 bases, with 11 bases spanning the gap. Germline V gene lookup returns CDR1 WNHNN and CDR2 SYGVQD (reference sequence). This CDR3 contains 13 residues.

A single count supports this clone. This sequence joins TRBV3-1 (or the pseudogene TRBV3-2) and TRBJ2-5, with 7 bases fitting TRBD2. Per germline, CDR1 LGHDT and CDR2 YNNKEL (reference sequence). CDR3 length: 15 amino acids. Trimming cost V 4 bases and J 9 bases; bases outside gene matches: 14. The CDR3 loop reads CASSRVGTNGWAQYF. CDR3 coding DNA: TGTGCCAGCAGCCGGGTCGGGACTAACGGTTGGGCCCAGTACTTC.

This clone was recorded a few times. The chain joins TRBV2 to TRBJ1-2; no clear D gene. Germline CDR1 SNHLY, CDR2 FYNNEI. The CDR3 runs to 13 residues. V was pared by 4 bases and J by 4 bases, with 10 bases between. The CDR3 bases are TGTGCCAGCAGTGCCGATACCATCTATGGCTACACCTTC. Amino acids: CASSADTIYGYTF.

This clone occurred once. The CDR3 DNA is TGTGCCAGCAGCGCCGATGGGGGGGCCTATGGCTACACCTTC. Translated: CASSADGGAYGYTF. The chain joins TRBV9 to TRBJ1-2; TRBD1 might be the D (6 bases). CDR1 and CDR2 from the germline V gene are SGDLS and YYNGEE. The V end was cut by 3 bases, the J end by 4 bases, with 13 bases between. This CDR3 is built from 14 residues.

The J gene is TRBJ2-2, the V gene TRBV6-2 or TRBV6-3, with 9 bases aligning to TRBD1. Trimming cost V 2 bases and J 4 bases; bases outside gene matches: 5. The CDR3 covers 16 residues. Germline V lookup: CDR1 MNHEY, CDR2 SVGEGT. CDR3 DNA sequence: TGTGCCAGCAGTTACCCGACAGGGGGTGGCACCGGGGAGCTGTTTTTT. Residues: CASSYPTGGGTGELFF.

This clone was counted a single time. This chain uses TRBV7-8 with TRBJ2-7, with D unresolved. V was cut by 5 bases and J by 4 bases, with 18 bases left in between. Germline V CDR1 and CDR2: SGHVS, FQNEAQ. The CDR3 spans 15 residues. The chain's CDR3 is CASSRRDTLNYEQYF. The DNA for the CDR3 is TGTGCCAGCAGCCGAAGAGACACGCTCAATTACGAGCAGTACTTC.

The sample holds one count of this clone. This sequence joins TRBV6-5 and TRBJ1-1; TRBD1 is a possible D gene (5 bases). The CDR3 is 14 residues long. Between the trimmed V and J ends, which lost 7 bases and 1 base, there was a span of 13 bases. The V gene's germline CDR1 is MNHEY and CDR2 SVGAGI. CDR3 in DNA: TGTGCCAGCAACGGGACCCCTGCGAACACTGAAGCTTTCTTT. As protein: CASNGTPANTEAFF.

The chain links TRBV6-5 to TRBJ1-3; D may be TRBD1 (6 bases). From germline, CDR1 is MNHEY and CDR2 SVGAGI. V lost 0 bases, J lost 8 bases, and 17 bases lay in between. CDR3 length equals 16 residues. CDR3 sequence (DNA): TGTGCCAGCAGTTACTCCCAACAGGGTCTATTGGACACCATATATTTT. It encodes CASSYSQQGLLDTIYF.

This sequence joins TRBV2 and TRBJ2-7; D ambiguous. This CDR3 spans 12 amino acids. Germline CDR1 reads SNHLY; CDR2 reads FYNNEI. Deletions cut 8 bases from V and 2 bases from J, with 10 bases between. The CDR3 nucleotides are TGTGCCAGCGAGGATCAGCCCTACGAGCAGTACTTC. Protein: CASEDQPYEQYF.

This chain links TRBV5-1 with TRBJ1-2; tentatively, D is TRBD1 (5 bases). Germline values: CDR1 SGHRS, CDR2 YFSETQ. The CDR3 loop spans 14 amino acids. V was trimmed by 0 bases and J by 5 bases, leaving 11 bases between them. In DNA, the CDR3 is TGCGCCAGCAGCTTGGCCGGGACGGCATATGGCTACACCTTC. Translation gives CASSLAGTAYGYTF.

The chain joins TRBV28 to TRBJ1-1; 7 positions agree with TRBD1. The V gene end was trimmed by 10 bases and the J gene end by 5 bases; junction bases not matched to a gene: 10. CDR1 is MDHEN, CDR2 SYDVKM, per germline. The CDR3 length is 13 residues. The CDR3: CATTTGSRTEAFF. The CDR3 DNA reads TGTGCCACCACGACAGGGTCTCGGACTGAAGCTTTCTTT.

This chain links TRBV30 with TRBJ1-2; D ambiguous. Germline V gene lookup returns CDR1 GTSNPN and CDR2 SVGIG (reference sequence). This CDR3 comprises 14 residues. V lost 0 bases to trimming and J lost 1 base, with 9 bases between them. This CDR3 reads CAWSVGSLNYGYTF. The CDR3 DNA follows: TGTGCCTGGAGTGTAGGGAGCCTTAACTATGGCTACACCTTC.

V usage is TRBV4-2 and J usage is TRBJ1-1, with 7 bases matching TRBD1. CDR3 length equals 16 residues. Losses at the gene ends were 3 bases for V and 10 bases for J; bases not matched to a gene: 17. The germline CDR1 and CDR2 sequences are LGHNA and YNFKEQ. The CDR3 bases are TGTGCCAGCAGCCAGAGCACAGGGGCGGACCCCGGGGGAGCTTTCTTT. Its protein is CASSQSTGADPGGAFF.

The rearrangement joins TRBV3-1 (or the pseudogene TRBV3-2) to TRBJ1-2, with a weak D call TRBD1 (6 bases). The CDR3 consists of 15 residues. V dropped 1 base and J dropped 2 bases, with 11 bases sitting between them. Germline V gene lookup returns CDR1 LGHDT and CDR2 YNNKEL (reference sequence). The CDR3 coding sequence is TGTGCCAGCAGCCAAGCTGCAGGGGCGAACTATGGCTACACCTTC. Encoded protein: CASSQAAGANYGYTF.

The chain employs TRBV5-5 and TRBJ1-6; D not certain. The V end lost 0 bases, the J end lost 8 bases, and 21 bases lay between the germline ends. The CDR3 totals 18 residues. Germline lookup yields CDR1 SGHKS and CDR2 YYEKEE (reference sequence). This chain's CDR3 is CASSLVRSALRRDSPLHF. CDR3 DNA sequence: TGTGCCAGCAGCTTGGTACGGTCAGCCCTCAGGAGAGATTCACCCCTCCACTTT.